This T cell receptor (beta chain) was obtained from a study of CD8 T cells in ankylosing spondylitis. The CDR3 is 13 residues long. V lost 1 base to trimming and J lost 4 bases, with 8 bases between them. Germline V gene lookup returns CDR1 LNHNV and CDR2 YYDKDF (reference sequence). Notes on the study in general: In the blood and synovial fluid of reactive arthritis, some motif variants had been previously reported. A motif of fewer than ten highly homologous TCR beta variants was seen as apparently characteristic of ankylosing spondylitis blood.

Of note for this clonotype: The antigen remains undetermined.

TCRdb re-called the 5' RACE reads with MiXCR, one entry per CDR3 protein. The sample consists of around 770,000 distinct CDR3 sequences, about 12% of them appearing once. The sequence was obtained from a male donor with ankylosing spondylitis. This chain connects TRBV15 to TRBJ2-7; D is ambiguous. The sequenced material came from blood, either unsorted or a sorted T cell fraction (not recorded which). The CDR3 nucleotides are TGTGCCACCAGCAGAGGGACCGGATACGAGCAGTACTTC. It translates to CATSRGTGYEQYF.